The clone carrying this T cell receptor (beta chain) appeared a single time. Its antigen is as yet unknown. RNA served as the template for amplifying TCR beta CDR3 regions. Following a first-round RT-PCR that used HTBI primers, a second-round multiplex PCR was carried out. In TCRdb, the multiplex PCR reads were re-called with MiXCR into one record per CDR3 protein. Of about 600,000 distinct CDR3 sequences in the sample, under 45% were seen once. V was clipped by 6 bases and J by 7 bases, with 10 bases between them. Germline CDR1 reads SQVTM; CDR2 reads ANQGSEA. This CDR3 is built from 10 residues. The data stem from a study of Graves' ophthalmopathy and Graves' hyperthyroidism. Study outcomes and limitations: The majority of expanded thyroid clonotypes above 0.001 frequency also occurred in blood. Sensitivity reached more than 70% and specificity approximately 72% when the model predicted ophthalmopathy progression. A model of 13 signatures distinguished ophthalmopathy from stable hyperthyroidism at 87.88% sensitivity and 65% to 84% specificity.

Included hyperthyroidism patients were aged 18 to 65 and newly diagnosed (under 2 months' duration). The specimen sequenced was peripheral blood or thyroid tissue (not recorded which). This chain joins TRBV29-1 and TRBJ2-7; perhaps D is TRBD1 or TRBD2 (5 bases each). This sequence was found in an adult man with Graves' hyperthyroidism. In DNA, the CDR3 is TGCAGCGTGGGGCGGGCGGAGCAGTACTTC. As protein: CSVGRAEQYF.